A selection of T cell receptor beta chains follows, all from one sample in a study of cytomegalovirus exposure and HLA in healthy donors. TCRdb keeps only in-frame clones here, not all; method: immunoSEQ multiplex PCR. The sample shows around 110,000 clones, around 10% of them seen only once. The sample consisted of PBMCs. Receptors originate from a man between 25 and 39 years old in good health and CMV-seronegative. Both conserved end residues are trimmed from each CDR3.

J: TRBJ1-2
V: TRBV28
CDR3: ASSSQTGGRGYT

J: TRBJ2-5
V: TRBV7-2
CDR3: ASSHSRGLRREETQY

J: TRBJ1-1
V: TRBV6-5
CDR3: ASSYSLTTEAF

J: TRBJ2-5
V: TRBV7-9
CDR3: ASSSGEGRETQY

J: TRBJ2-7
V: TRBV9
CDR3: ASSSGQGAVYEQY

J: TRBJ1-5
V: TRBV4-1
CDR3: ASSQDGEARQPQH

J: TRBJ2-7
V: TRBV7-9
CDR3: ASRNGGSPVGEQY

J: TRBJ2-5
V: TRBV19
CDR3: ASSEFSGSNRGETQY

J: TRBJ1-2
V: TRBV12-5
CDR3: ASGLGDRGQDGYT

J: TRBJ1-1
V: TRBV7-6
CDR3: ASSPAGGNMNTEAF

J: TRBJ2-7
V: TRBV7-2
CDR3: ASSLEGGAYEQY

J: .
V: TRBV5-4
CDR3: ASSSIDLTGASYEQY

J: TRBJ1-4
V: TRBV11-3
CDR3: ASSFAGTGSEKLF

J: TRBJ2-7
V: TRBV10-3
CDR3: AIGRTGSVYEQY